A selection of T cell receptor beta chains follows, all from one sample in a study of early T cells in non-severe SARS-CoV-2 infection. One entry per CDR3 protein results from TCRdb running MiXCR on the 5' RACE reads. The sample has approximately 50,000 distinct CDR3 sequences; around 10% are singletons. The specimen sequenced was whole blood. The receptors derive from an adult who was a healthcare worker with PCR-confirmed SARS-CoV-2 infection or an uninfected control (not recorded which). Both conserved end residues are part of each CDR3. The order of the fields is V gene, D gene, J gene, clone size, CDR3 protein, CDR3 DNA. A D gene is named only where the DNA matches it firmly. Rows give clone size only sometimes, using once, few, many, or a class for an expanded clone.

v_call: TRBV6-5; d_call: NA; j_call: TRBJ1-1; clone_size: many; cdr3_aa: CASSYTENTEAFF; cdr3_nt: TGTGCCAGCAGTTACACGGAGAACACTGAAGCTTTCTTT
v_call: TRBV20-1; d_call: NA; j_call: TRBJ2-7; clone_size: NA; cdr3_aa: CSASQQALYEQYF; cdr3_nt: TGCAGTGCTAGTCAACAGGCGCTCTACGAGCAGTACTTC
v_call: TRBV28; d_call: NA; j_call: TRBJ2-3; clone_size: NA; cdr3_aa: CASSFGGASTDTQYF; cdr3_nt: TGTGCCAGCAGTTTTGGTGGGGCAAGCACAGATACGCAGTATTTT
v_call: TRBV11-2; d_call: NA; j_call: TRBJ2-1; clone_size: many; cdr3_aa: CASSLVGNEQFF; cdr3_nt: TGTGCCAGCAGCTTAGTGGGGAATGAGCAGTTCTTC
v_call: TRBV29-1; d_call: NA; j_call: TRBJ2-1; clone_size: NA; cdr3_aa: CSALGDLNEQFF; cdr3_nt: TGCAGCGCCCTGGGGGACCTCAATGAGCAGTTCTTC
v_call: TRBV29-1; d_call: TRBD1; j_call: TRBJ2-3; clone_size: NA; cdr3_aa: CSAGDRRRRDTQYF; cdr3_nt: TGCAGCGCTGGGGACAGGCGGAGGAGGGATACGCAGTATTTT
v_call: TRBV7-3; d_call: NA; j_call: TRBJ2-3; clone_size: few; cdr3_aa: CASRRGETDTQYF; cdr3_nt: TGTGCCAGCAGACGGGGAGAGACAGATACGCAGTATTTT
v_call: TRBV5-4; d_call: TRBD1; j_call: TRBJ1-2; clone_size: many; cdr3_aa: CASSRDSNYGDHYGYTF; cdr3_nt: TGTGCCAGCAGCCGGGACAGTAACTACGGGGACCACTATGGCTACACCTTC
v_call: TRBV4-2; d_call: NA; j_call: TRBJ2-7; clone_size: many; cdr3_aa: CASSQERARAYEQYF; cdr3_nt: TGTGCCAGCAGCCAAGAGCGGGCGCGAGCCTACGAGCAGTACTTC
v_call: TRBV7-8; d_call: NA; j_call: TRBJ1-1; clone_size: NA; cdr3_aa: CASSADSMNTEAFF; cdr3_nt: TGTGCCAGCAGCGCGGACAGTATGAACACTGAAGCTTTCTTT
v_call: TRBV6-6; d_call: NA; j_call: TRBJ1-1; clone_size: many; cdr3_aa: CASSKEGEAFF; cdr3_nt: TGTGCCAGCAGTAAAGAAGGGGAAGCTTTCTTT
v_call: TRBV10-3; d_call: NA; j_call: TRBJ2-2; clone_size: NA; cdr3_aa: CASRERGLGELFF; cdr3_nt: TGTGCCTCTCGGGAGAGGGGGCTCGGGGAGCTGTTTTTT
v_call: TRBV28; d_call: TRBD1; j_call: TRBJ2-3; clone_size: NA; cdr3_aa: CASRQQGRADTQYF; cdr3_nt: TGTGCCAGCAGACAACAGGGGCGGGCAGATACGCAGTATTTT
v_call: TRBV4-1; d_call: NA; j_call: TRBJ2-7; clone_size: few; cdr3_aa: CASSQGGTLREQYF; cdr3_nt: TGCGCCAGCAGCCAAGGGGGGACTCTAAGGGAGCAGTACTTC
v_call: TRBV29-1; d_call: NA; j_call: TRBJ1-1; clone_size: NA; cdr3_aa: CSVALQGDTEAFF; cdr3_nt: TGCAGCGTTGCGTTACAGGGCGACACTGAAGCTTTCTTT
v_call: TRBV3-1; d_call: TRBD2; j_call: TRBJ2-1; clone_size: few; cdr3_aa: CASRRTTSGAYNEQFF; cdr3_nt: TGTGCCAGCAGACGGACGACTAGCGGGGCCTACAATGAGCAGTTCTTC
v_call: TRBV5-6; d_call: NA; j_call: TRBJ2-1; clone_size: many; cdr3_aa: CASSLYGSSYNEQFF; cdr3_nt: TGTGCCAGCAGCTTGTACGGGAGCTCCTACAATGAGCAGTTCTTC
v_call: TRBV11-2; d_call: NA; j_call: TRBJ2-3; clone_size: many; cdr3_aa: CASSSRGGAGRDTQYF; cdr3_nt: TGTGCCAGCAGCTCCAGAGGGGGAGCGGGACGAGATACGCAGTATTTT
v_call: TRBV5-1; d_call: NA; j_call: TRBJ1-1; clone_size: many; cdr3_aa: CASSSTPNTEAFF; cdr3_nt: TGCGCCAGCAGCTCTACACCGAACACTGAAGCTTTCTTT
v_call: TRBV28; d_call: NA; j_call: TRBJ1-1; clone_size: many; cdr3_aa: CAKAVPGNTEAFF; cdr3_nt: TGTGCCAAAGCGGTCCCCGGGAACACTGAAGCTTTCTTT
v_call: TRBV2; d_call: NA; j_call: TRBJ1-1; clone_size: few; cdr3_aa: CASSEAQHRNTEAFF; cdr3_nt: TGTGCCAGCAGTGAAGCTCAGCATCGGAACACTGAAGCTTTCTTT
v_call: TRBV4-1; d_call: TRBD2; j_call: TRBJ2-7; clone_size: many; cdr3_aa: CASSQEGSSGRAQQYF; cdr3_nt: TGCGCCAGCAGCCAAGAGGGGAGTAGCGGGAGGGCCCAGCAGTACTTC
v_call: TRBV27; d_call: TRBD1; j_call: TRBJ2-7; clone_size: NA; cdr3_aa: CASSSGQSNSYEQYF; cdr3_nt: TGTGCCAGCAGCTCGGGACAGAGCAACTCCTACGAGCAGTACTTC
v_call: TRBV7-9; d_call: NA; j_call: TRBJ1-4; clone_size: NA; cdr3_aa: CASSPGREEKLFF; cdr3_nt: TGTGCCAGCAGCCCCGGGCGTGAGGAAAAACTGTTTTTT
v_call: TRBV5-1; d_call: NA; j_call: TRBJ2-1; clone_size: NA; cdr3_aa: CASSFRRGREQFF; cdr3_nt: TGCGCCAGCAGCTTCCGGAGGGGGCGTGAGCAGTTCTTC